This T cell receptor (beta chain) derives from a study of T cell responses to AZD1222 COVID-19 vaccine. TCRdb's copy holds only in-frame clones and misses some; the assay was immunoSEQ multiplex PCR. The sample consists of about 120,000 clones, around 93% of them appearing once. Pooling covered second doses at about 4 or about 12 weeks. Findings of the study overall: After two AZD1222 doses, spike-specific TCR breadth and depth rose versus day 0. Recipients of AZD1222 seropositive at baseline numbered only 6 or 7. Donors were largely white British and mainly female; clonal diversity was possibly underestimated.

This CDR3 contains 19 residues. The V gene's germline CDR1 is MNHEY and CDR2 SMNVEV (reference sequence). Deletions cut 6 bases from V and 0 bases from J, with 23 bases between. Comments on this clone: The target antigen is unknown.

J is TRBJ1-4 and V is TRBV27; D is possibly TRBD1 (5 bases). The sequence was obtained from an adult who received the AZD1222 COVID-19 vaccine. Sequenced here: peripheral blood, sampled 28 days after the second AZD1222 dose. CDR3: CASSRRRAAQPATNEKLFF. In DNA, the CDR3 is TGTGCCAGCAGCCGGCGCAGGGCGGCTCAACCGGCAACTAATGAAAAACTGTTTTTT.